Below, 10 T cell receptor beta chains from the same sample are listed, as sequenced in a study of cytomegalovirus exposure and HLA in healthy donors. Primers for the PCR totalled 60 Vbeta and 13 Jbeta. Produced via immunoSEQ multiplex PCR; TCRdb's table is partial and in-frame only. The sample shows fewer than 200,000 clones, approximately 80% of them seen only once. Material: PBMCs. The receptors shown here come from a woman younger than 30 in good health and CMV-seronegative.

The V and J genes are TRBV15 and TRBJ1-1; D is unresolved. The CDR3 extends over 13 amino acids. V was cut by 9 bases and J by 1 base, with 12 bases left in between. Germline CDR1 reads LNHNV; CDR2 reads YYDKDF (reference sequence). The CDR3 DNA reads as TGTGCCACTACTAGGGCGGGGAACACTGAAGCTTTCTTT. Protein product: CATTRAGNTEAFF.

CDR3 in DNA: TGTGCCAGCAGTTACTCGCCGGGACAGGGCGCAGATACGCAGTATTTT. It encodes CASSYSPGQGADTQYF. V and J are TRBV6-5 and TRBJ2-3; TRBD1 matches 9 bases. V was clipped by 0 bases and J by 4 bases; unmatched bases: 5. CDR1 and CDR2 (germline): MNHEY, SVGAGI. The CDR3 spans 16 residues.

The chain combines TRBV28 with TRBJ1-1; D is possibly TRBD1 (5 bases). There are 14 residues in the CDR3. V lost 8 bases and J lost 4, with 17 bases in between. Germline assignment: CDR1 MDHEN and CDR2 SYDVKM. The CDR3 region is CASGPRALFTEAFF. The CDR3 coding sequence is TGTGCCAGCGGCCCCAGGGCCTTGTTCACTGAAGCTTTCTTT.

V and J are TRBV11-2 and TRBJ2-2, with 8 bases aligning to TRBD2. Germline-derived CDR1 and CDR2 are SGHAT and FQNNGV. This CDR3 contains 16 residues. Trimming cost V 1 base and J 6 bases; bases outside gene matches: 7. CDR3 amino acids: CASSLVRAGAAGELFF. The CDR3 bases are TGTGCCAGCAGCTTAGTGCGAGCGGGAGCGGCCGGGGAGCTGTTTTTT.

CDR3 sequence reads: CACRQGTNTEAFF. The CDR3 nucleotides are TGCGCCTGCCGACAGGGGACGAACACTGAAGCTTTCTTT. The rearrangement uses TRBV5-1 and TRBJ1-1; 8 nucleotides agree with TRBD1. Germline lookup yields CDR1 SGHRS and CDR2 YFSETQ. CDR3 size: 13 residues. V shed 10 bases and J 1 base; nucleotides not matched to a gene: 6. The whole variable domain, filled in from reference TRBV5-1 and TRBJ1-1, reads KAGVTQTPRYLIKTRGQQVTLSCSPISGHRSVSWYQQTPGQGLQFLFEYFSETQRNKGNFPGRFSGRQFSNSRSEMNVSTLELGDSALYLCACRQGTNTEAFFGQGTRLTVV.

The rearrangement joins TRBV11-3 to TRBJ2-1; 12 nucleotides agree with TRBD1. There are 16 residues in the CDR3. Trimming took 4 bases from V and 8 from J; bases not matched to a gene: 9. Germline CDR1 and CDR2: SGHNT and YENEEA. The CDR3: CASSSGTGGARDEQFF. Written as DNA, the CDR3 is TGTGCCAGCAGCTCGGGGACAGGGGGCGCTCGGGATGAGCAGTTCTTC.

V usage is TRBV5-8 and J usage is TRBJ2-7, with 10 bases aligning to TRBD2. Unmatched junction bases numbered 10, after V lost 2 bases and J lost 5 bases. Germline CDR1 and CDR2: SGHTS and YDEGEE. The CDR3 covers 16 residues. The CDR3 DNA reads as TGTGCCAGCAGCTTAGAGCGGGAGGGCCCAATCCACGAGCAGTACTTC. It translates to CASSLEREGPIHEQYF.

V gene TRBV10-2 combines with J gene TRBJ2-6; no clear D gene. Germline V CDR1 and CDR2: WSHSY, SAAADI. Trimming removed 5 bases from V and 4 bases from J, with 6 bases in between. The CDR3 is 13 residues long. The CDR3 region has the DNA TGCGCCAGCAGTCCGCAGGGGGCCAACGTCCTGACTTTC. Translated: CASSPQGANVLTF.

V is TRBV6-5 and J is TRBJ2-3; unclear D gene. Germline values: CDR1 MNHEY, CDR2 SVGAGI. The CDR3 covers 14 residues. The ends were cut back, 0 bases at V and 4 bases at J, with 8 bases in the middle. DNA of the CDR3: TGTGCCAGCAGTTACTCGCCACGGGCAGATACGCAGTATTTT. This translates into CASSYSPRADTQYF.

V and J are TRBV19 and TRBJ2-7; D not certain. The CDR3 has 14 amino acids. Trimming shortened V by 9 bases and J by 0 bases, and 15 bases separated the two germline ends. Germline values: CDR1 LNHDA, CDR2 SQIVND (reference sequence). The CDR3 reads CASSHGGFSYEQYF. The CDR3, as DNA: TGTGCCAGCTCCCACGGCGGCTTCTCCTACGAGCAGTACTTC. The complete variable domain, with remaining parts taken from reference TRBV19 and TRBJ2-7, reads DGGITQSPKYLFRKEGQNVTLSCEQNLNHDAMYWYRQDPGQGLRLIYYSQIVNDFQKGDIAEGYSVSREKKESFPLTVTSAQKNPTAFYLCASSHGGFSYEQYFGPGTRLTVT.